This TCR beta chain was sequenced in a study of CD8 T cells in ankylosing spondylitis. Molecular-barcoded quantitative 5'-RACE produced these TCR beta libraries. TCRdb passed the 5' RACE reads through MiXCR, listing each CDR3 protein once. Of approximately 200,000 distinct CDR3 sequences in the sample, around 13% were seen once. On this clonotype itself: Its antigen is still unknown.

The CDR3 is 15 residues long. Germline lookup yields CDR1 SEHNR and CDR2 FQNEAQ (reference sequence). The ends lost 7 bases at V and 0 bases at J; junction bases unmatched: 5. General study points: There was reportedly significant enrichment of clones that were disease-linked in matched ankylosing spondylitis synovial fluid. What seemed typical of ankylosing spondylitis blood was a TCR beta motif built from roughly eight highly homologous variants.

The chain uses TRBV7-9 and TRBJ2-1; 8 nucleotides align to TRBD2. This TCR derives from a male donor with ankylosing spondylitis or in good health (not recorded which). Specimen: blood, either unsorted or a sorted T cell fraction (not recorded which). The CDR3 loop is CASITGGGSYNEQFF. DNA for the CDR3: TGTGCCAGCATCACGGGAGGGGGCTCCTACAATGAGCAGTTCTTC.